The 26 T cell receptor beta chains below all came from one sample that was sequenced in a study of blood T cell repertoires in COVID-19. TCRdb keeps only in-frame clones here, not all; method: immunoSEQ multiplex PCR. The sample gives about 410,000 clones, roughly 90% of which show up once; approximately 1.5% is in the top ten. Sample: PBMCs or T cells enriched from blood (not recorded which). The source of these receptors is a woman in her twenties or thirties who had recovered from COVID-19.

This clone was observed a handful of times. This chain joins TRBV5-3 and TRBJ1-4, with a possible D match to TRBD1 (6 bases). TRBV5-3 is marked as an open reading frame, function uncertain. The CDR3 totals 14 residues. V lost 3 bases, J lost 3 bases, and 9 bases lay in between. The CDR3 region is CARSSDSSNEKLFF. In DNA, the CDR3 is TGTGCCAGAAGCTCGGACAGTTCTAATGAAAAACTGTTTTTT.

The rearrangement joins TRBV20-1 to TRBJ2-1, with D maybe TRBD2 (6 bases). CDR1 and CDR2 from the germline V gene are DFQATT and SNEGSKA (reference sequence). Trimming stripped 3 bases from V and 0 bases from J, with 12 bases between. This CDR3 has 15 amino acids. This chain's CDR3 is CSASRGIDSYNEQFF. The CDR3 nucleotides read TGCAGTGCTAGTCGGGGGATAGACTCCTACAATGAGCAGTTCTTC.

J is TRBJ2-6 and V is TRBV6-1, with D unresolved. V gave up 2 bases and J gave up 4 bases, with 18 bases separating them. This CDR3 is 18 amino acids long. CDR1 is MNHNS and CDR2 is SASEGT in the germline V gene. The CDR3 DNA follows: TGTGCCAGCAGTGAAAGCTTAAGCCGTATGATCGGGGCCAACGTCCTGACTTTC. This codes for CASSESLSRMIGANVLTF.

V is TRBV3-1 (or the pseudogene TRBV3-2) and J is TRBJ2-5; 7 bases fit TRBD1. The CDR3 is 16 residues long. Trimming at V came to 7 bases and at J to 2 bases, leaving 13 bases not matched to a gene. Germline V gene lookup returns CDR1 LGHDT and CDR2 YNNKEL (reference sequence). CDR3 protein: CASNDPVPGQQETQYF. The CDR3 bases are TGTGCCAGCAACGACCCTGTTCCGGGACAGCAAGAGACCCAGTACTTC.

The rearrangement uses TRBV11-2 and TRBJ1-5, with no clear D. The CDR3 has 13 residues. The V end was cut by 1 base, the J end by 6 bases, with 7 bases between. CDR1 is SGHAT, CDR2 FQNNGV, per germline. The CDR3, as DNA: TGTGCCAGCAGCTTAGGCGAGGGTCAGCCCCAGCATTTT. Its protein product is CASSLGEGQPQHF.

V gene TRBV10-3 combines with J gene TRBJ1-1; possible D gene TRBD1, 6 bases. CDR1 and CDR2 from the germline V gene are ENHRY and SYGVKD. This CDR3 comprises 13 residues. The ends were cut back, 4 bases at V and 4 bases at J, with 10 bases in the middle. The CDR3 DNA reads TGTGCCATCAGTGGTCTAGGGGGCACTGAAGCTTTCTTT. Its translation is CAISGLGGTEAFF.

The chain combines TRBV11-3 with TRBJ2-2, with 8 positions matching TRBD1. The V gene's germline CDR1 is SGHNT and CDR2 YENEEA. The trim removed 5 bases at V and 5 bases at J, leaving 13 bases unmatched. The CDR3 extends over 17 amino acids. CDR3 in DNA: TGTGCCAGCAGCCCGGGAATGGGGACAGGCGGAACCGGGGAGCTGTTTTTT. This sequence encodes CASSPGMGTGGTGELFF.

This clone was found once. The V gene is TRBV6-5, the J gene TRBJ2-7; 12 nucleotides align to TRBD2. This CDR3 is 14 amino acids long. CDR1 and CDR2 (germline): MNHEY, SVGAGI. With 6 bases clipped from V and 4 bases from J, the junction kept 4 bases outside the gene matches. CDR3 bases: TGTGCCAGCAGGCAGACTAGCGGGGGATACGAGCAGTACTTC. Its translation is CASRQTSGGYEQYF.

The chain is built from TRBV11-2 and TRBJ2-7; 9 nucleotides align to TRBD1. The CDR3 sequence is 16 residues long. V lost 5 bases, J lost 0 bases, and 8 bases stayed unmatched. The germline CDR1 and CDR2 sequences are SGHAT and FQNNGV. The CDR3 loop is CASSPPGQGFSYEQYF. The CDR3 DNA is TGTGCCAGCAGCCCACCGGGACAGGGATTCTCCTACGAGCAGTACTTC.

This sequence joins TRBV4-3 and TRBJ1-2; D call uncertain. The CDR3 sequence is 13 residues long. CDR1 and CDR2 (germline): LGHNA, YSLEER. V shed 4 bases and J shed 8 bases, with 14 bases lying between them. CDR3 in amino acids: CASSLFVGQGYTF. CDR3 in DNA: TGCGCCAGCAGCCTATTCGTCGGTCAAGGCTACACCTTC.

The chain links TRBV25-1 to TRBJ2-2; weak D call: TRBD1 (6 bases). V gave up 0 bases and J gave up 1 base, with 15 bases separating them. Germline CDR1 and CDR2: MGHDK and SYGVNS. This CDR3 spans 18 amino acids. The CDR3 nucleotides read TGTGCCAGCAGTGAATACCTGGTCGGGACACAGAACACCGGGGAGCTGTTTTTT. Its protein is CASSEYLVGTQNTGELFF.

The V call is TRBV19, the J call TRBJ1-5; 7 bases align to TRBD1. The CDR3 consists of 14 residues. The V segment lost 6 bases and the J segment 2 bases; nucleotides outside the gene matches: 4. Germline V gene data show CDR1 as LNHDA and CDR2 as SQIVND (reference sequence). The CDR3 sequence: CASRATGGNQPQHF. CDR3 nucleotide sequence: TGTGCCAGTAGAGCCACAGGGGGCAATCAGCCCCAGCATTTT.

The V and J genes are TRBV18 and TRBJ1-6; D is perhaps TRBD1 (5 bases). The CDR3 runs 15 residues. V was cut by 3 bases and J by 12 bases, with 18 bases left in between. CDR1 and CDR2 (germline): KGHSH, LQKENI. The CDR3 bases are TGTGCCAGCTCACCGACAGCTCCCTCTTCCGAACCCCTCCACTTT. The encoded protein is CASSPTAPSSEPLHF. Drawing the rest from reference TRBV18 and TRBJ1-6, the complete variable domain is NAGVMQNPRHLVRRRGQEARLRCSPMKGHSHVYWYRQLPEEGLKFMVYLQKENIIDESGMPKERFSAEFPKEGPSILRIQQVVRGDSAAYFCASSPTAPSSEPLHFGNGTRLTVT.

This chain connects TRBV7-9 to TRBJ2-3; TRBD2 agrees at 7 bases. This CDR3 comprises 16 residues. Germline assignment: CDR1 SEHNR and CDR2 FQNEAQ (reference sequence). The trim removed 5 bases at V and 1 base at J, leaving 9 bases unmatched. The CDR3 is CASSGFISGGTDTQYF. The CDR3, as DNA: TGTGCCAGCAGCGGTTTTATAAGCGGGGGCACAGATACGCAGTATTTT.

The V call is TRBV7-6, the J call TRBJ2-6; D possibly corresponds to TRBD1 (6 bases). Per the germline V gene, CDR1 is SGHVS and CDR2 is FNYEAQ. This CDR3 is 18 amino acids long. V was cut by 5 bases and J by 0 bases, with 17 bases left in between. The CDR3, as DNA: TGTGCCAGCAGCCCCCGGACAGTCCTCGACTCTGGGGCCAACGTCCTGACTTTC. This sequence encodes CASSPRTVLDSGANVLTF.

The rearrangement links TRBV23-1 to TRBJ2-5, with D possibly TRBD1 on 5 matching bases. TRBV23-1 is annotated as an ORF whose role is uncertain. With 3 bases removed from V and 3 bases from J, the gap between germline ends came to 8 bases. The length of the CDR3 is 13 residues. The CDR3 region is CASSQQGKETQYF. The CDR3 nucleotides are TGCGCCAGCAGTCAGCAGGGAAAAGAGACCCAGTACTTC.

This chain uses TRBV5-4 with TRBJ2-4, with 11 nucleotides matching TRBD2. CDR3 size: 15 residues. With 4 bases clipped from V and 1 base from J, the junction kept 1 base outside the gene matches. CDR1 and CDR2 (germline): SGHNT, YYREEE (reference sequence). In DNA form, the CDR3 reads TGTGCCAGCAGCATAGCGGGGGGGGCCAAAAACATTCAGTACTTC. Amino acid sequence: CASSIAGGAKNIQYF.

The rearrangement links TRBV6-5 to TRBJ2-3; 7 bases are shared with TRBD1. This CDR3 has 15 amino acids. Germline trimming cut 6 bases from V and 1 base from J; bases unmatched to any gene: 7. The germline CDR1 and CDR2 sequences are MNHEY and SVGAGI. The CDR3 loop is CASRPTGAGTDTQYF. CDR3 DNA sequence: TGTGCCAGCAGGCCCACAGGGGCCGGCACAGATACGCAGTATTTT.

The rearrangement joins TRBV7-6 to TRBJ2-3; TRBD2 aligns across 9 bases. The J segment lost 2 bases and the V segment lost 8 bases, leaving 8 bases of the junction unmatched. Looked up from germline, CDR1 is SGHVS and CDR2 is FNYEAQ. The CDR3 consists of 15 residues. The CDR3 DNA reads as TGTGCCAGCGGAGAATTAGCGGGGGTCACAGATACGCAGTATTTT. The encoded protein is CASGELAGVTDTQYF.

The rearrangement links TRBV18 to TRBJ2-1; the D gene is possibly TRBD1 (5 bases). Germline V gene data show CDR1 as KGHSH and CDR2 as LQKENI. The CDR3 loop spans 15 amino acids. Trimming shortened V by 2 bases and J by 7 bases, and 15 bases separated the two germline ends. This CDR3 is CASSPVPGRQNEQFF. The CDR3 DNA is TGTGCCAGCTCACCAGTACCAGGGCGGCAAAATGAGCAGTTCTTC. The full variable domain, completed using reference TRBV18 and TRBJ2-1, is NAGVMQNPRHLVRRRGQEARLRCSPMKGHSHVYWYRQLPEEGLKFMVYLQKENIIDESGMPKERFSAEFPKEGPSILRIQQVVRGDSAAYFCASSPVPGRQNEQFFGPGTRLTVL.

This clone was recorded once. The chain couples TRBV18 to TRBJ2-1; 9 nucleotides align to TRBD2. Germline values: CDR1 KGHSH, CDR2 LQKENI. The CDR3 is 15 residues long. The trim removed 1 base at V and 4 bases at J, leaving 2 bases unmatched. In DNA, the CDR3 is TGTGCCAGCTCACCACTCAGCGGGGGGTACAATGAGCAGTTCTTC. Its translation is CASSPLSGGYNEQFF.

The V gene is TRBV7-2, the J gene TRBJ2-1; TRBD2 matches at 8 bases. V was clipped by 1 base and J by 6 bases; unmatched bases: 5. The CDR3 contains 15 residues. Germline CDR1 is SGHTA and CDR2 is FQGNSA. The CDR3 DNA reads TGTGCCAGCAGCTTAGTCGGGGGGGATGGCAATGAGCAGTTCTTC. Translation gives CASSLVGGDGNEQFF. Full variable domain (rest looked up from reference TRBV7-2 and TRBJ2-1): GAGVSQSPSNKVTEKGKDVELRCDPISGHTALYWYRQSLGQGLEFLIYFQGNSAPDKSGLPSDRFSAERTGGSVSTLTIQRTQQEDSAVYLCASSLVGGDGNEQFFGPGTRLTVL.

The J gene is TRBJ2-5, the V gene TRBV2, with 7 positions matching TRBD1. From germline, CDR1 is SNHLY and CDR2 FYNNEI. The CDR3 extends over 16 amino acids. V was pared by 8 bases and J by 1 base, with 13 bases of the junction left unmatched. This chain's CDR3 is CASPAPGQRTQETQYF. As DNA, the CDR3 is TGTGCCAGCCCTGCTCCGGGACAGAGAACCCAAGAGACCCAGTACTTC.

This chain links TRBV9 with TRBJ2-6; perhaps TRBD1 as D (6 bases). The V end was cut by 0 bases, the J end by 2 bases, with 9 bases between. From germline, CDR1 is SGDLS and CDR2 YYNGEE. CDR3 length: 16 amino acids. CDR3 sequence (DNA): TGTGCCAGCAGCGTAGAGGGGGTTACTGGGGCCAACGTCCTGACTTTC. Translation gives CASSVEGVTGANVLTF.

The chain uses TRBV7-2 and TRBJ1-6, with 7 bases matching TRBD1. Germline V CDR1 and CDR2: SGHTA, FQGNSA. Unmatched junction bases numbered 5, after V lost 4 bases and J lost 2 bases. The CDR3 runs to 16 residues. The CDR3 coding sequence is TGTGCCAGCAGCTCGGGACAGAACACCTATAATTCACCCCTCCACTTT. It encodes CASSSGQNTYNSPLHF.

The chain carries TRBV12-5 and TRBJ2-2, with 10 bases fitting TRBD2. Trimming took 7 bases from V and 3 from J; bases not matched to a gene: 8. The CDR3 has 16 residues. The germline V gene encodes CDR1 LGHNT and CDR2 FRNRAP. CDR3 in DNA: TGTGCTAGTGCCACCCCCCTAGCGGGGGACACCGGGGAGCTGTTTTTT. It is translated as CASATPLAGDTGELFF.